This T cell receptor beta chain appears in the sequencing data of a study of blood T cell repertoires in COVID-19. The overall study: The origin of the acute and convalescent COVID-19 samples was the United States, Italy and Spain. T cells, B-cell-depleted T cells, or PBMCs supplied cDNA or gDNA.

This CDR3 is built from 14 residues. V was clipped by 4 bases and J by 0 bases, with 10 bases between them. The germline CDR1 and CDR2 sequences are KGHSH and LQKENI. Clones were sequenced by immunoSEQ multiplex PCR, and TCRdb holds only the in-frame ones, with some missing. Of 150,000 to 200,000 clones listed, around 81% are singletons. Sequenced sample: peripheral blood. The chain is built from TRBV18 and TRBJ2-7, with D hard to call. The clonotype comes from a woman older than 75 with COVID-19, enrolled during active disease. The CDR3 sequence: CASSHAASSYEQYF. The CDR3 DNA follows: TGTGCCAGCTCACACGCGGCTAGCTCCTACGAGCAGTACTTC.